What follows are 31 T cell receptor beta chains derived from one specimen sequenced in a study of shared clonotypes between healthy human individuals. Using immunoSEQ multiplex PCR, the repertoire was profiled, and TCRdb retains in-frame clones only, with some absent. Altogether some 1,100,000 clones are present, around 78% being singletons, with the ten largest covering 0.4% to 0.55%. Source material: memory CD4+ T cells from PBMCs. Subset defined: CD45RA-negative fraction. Source of these receptors: a man aged 18 to 30 in good health. Some clones in this sample may be carry-over from other donors' samples.

The J gene is TRBJ1-2, the V gene TRBV28; possible D gene TRBD1, 6 bases. Germline-derived CDR1 and CDR2 are MDHEN and SYDVKM. V was trimmed by 5 bases and J by 7 bases, leaving 11 bases between them. The length of the CDR3 is 12 residues. The CDR3 DNA follows: TGTGCCAGCAGTCCCTACAGGGCTGGCTACACCTTC. It translates to CASSPYRAGYTF.

The gene calls are TRBV12-5 and TRBJ1-1; 10 bases align to TRBD1. CDR1 LGHNT and CDR2 FRNRAP come from the germline V gene. The CDR3 has 17 amino acids. V lost 4 bases to trimming and J lost 3 bases; unmatched junction nucleotides: 11. This CDR3 reads CASGSAGQGRMYTEAFF. In DNA, the CDR3 is TGTGCTAGTGGTTCGGCGGGACAGGGGAGGATGTACACTGAAGCTTTCTTT.

The chain combines TRBV6-8 with TRBJ2-5, with D perhaps matching TRBD1 or TRBD2 (6 bases each). CDR1 is MNHGY and CDR2 is SAAAGT in the germline V gene. This CDR3 comprises 13 residues. The V end was cut by 8 bases, the J end by 5 bases, with 15 bases between. CDR3: CASSGGQRETQYF. The CDR3 DNA reads TGTGCCAGCTCTGGGGGGCAGCGGGAGACCCAGTACTTC.

The J gene is TRBJ1-1, the V gene TRBV5-5; 7 nucleotides agree with TRBD1. CDR1 is SGHKS and CDR2 is YYEKEE in the germline V gene (reference sequence). The ends lost 1 base at V and 11 bases at J; junction bases unmatched: 17. This CDR3 is 16 amino acids long. CDR3 amino acids: CASSLILPQRTGDAFF. The CDR3 DNA reads TGTGCCAGCAGCTTGATTCTTCCGCAACGTACAGGGGATGCTTTCTTT.

This clone has a single count. The genes are TRBV5-1 and TRBJ2-7; no clear D gene. V gave up 1 base and J gave up 0 bases, with 8 bases separating them. The CDR3 is 14 amino acids. Germline-derived CDR1 and CDR2 are SGHRS and YFSETQ. The CDR3 sequence: CASSLNAASYEQYF. As DNA, the CDR3 is TGCGCCAGCAGCTTGAATGCAGCCTCCTACGAGCAGTACTTC.

The V and J genes are TRBV10-2 and TRBJ2-7; TRBD2 matches at 9 bases. V was clipped by 5 bases and J by 4 bases; unmatched bases: 3. Germline CDR1 is WSHSY and CDR2 is SAAADI. The CDR3 length is 13 residues. Here the CDR3 DNA reads TGCGCCAGCAGTTCCACTAGCGGGTACGAGCAGTACTTC. Encoded protein: CASSSTSGYEQYF.

A single count supports this clone. J is TRBJ2-1 and V is TRBV9, with D possibly TRBD2 on 5 matching bases. CDR3 size: 14 residues. The germline V gene encodes CDR1 SGDLS and CDR2 YYNGEE. V shed 0 bases and J shed 9 bases, with 13 bases lying between them. CDR3 sequence (DNA): TGTGCCAGCAGCGTAGATCCTAGCTCGGCTGAGCAGTTCTTC. Its translation: CASSVDPSSAEQFF.

The chain carries TRBV29-1 and TRBJ2-7, with a weak D call TRBD2 (6 bases). Germline assignment: CDR1 SQVTM and CDR2 ANQGSEA. Trimming cost V 6 bases and J 2 bases, with 17 bases left between them. The CDR3 has 14 amino acids. CDR3 sequence reads: CSVQAGGLPYEQYF. The CDR3 DNA sequence: TGCAGCGTGCAAGCGGGTGGGCTCCCCTACGAGCAGTACTTC.

The chain carries TRBV7-9 and TRBJ2-2, with D possibly called TRBD1 or TRBD2 (5 bases each). This CDR3 has 16 residues. V was pared by 4 bases and J by 5 bases, with 17 bases between. Germline-derived CDR1 and CDR2 are SEHNR and FQNEAQ (reference sequence). CDR3 sequence reads: CASSSPGRTPTGELFF. The CDR3 nucleotides read TGTGCCAGCAGCTCACCGGGACGGACCCCGACCGGGGAGCTGTTTTTT.

The V call is TRBV11-2, the J call TRBJ1-5; D ambiguous. The CDR3 runs 15 residues. Germline CDR1 and CDR2: SGHAT and FQNNGV. Deletions cut 3 bases from V and 3 bases from J, with 12 bases between. The CDR3, as DNA: TGTGCCAGCAGCTTGGGTCTCAGCTCCAATCAGCCCCAGCATTTT. It encodes CASSLGLSSNQPQHF.

This rearrangement joins TRBV14 to TRBJ1-2; D possibly corresponds to TRBD1 (6 bases). Germline assignment: CDR1 SGHDN and CDR2 FVKESK. The length of the CDR3 is 14 residues. Trimming stripped 1 base from V and 4 bases from J, with 10 bases between. CDR3 sequence (DNA): TGTGCCAGCAGCCAAGGAGGAGGGGGCTATGGCTACACCTTC. Translation gives CASSQGGGGYGYTF.

The J gene is TRBJ2-1, the V gene TRBV2; TRBD2 matches 12 bases. This CDR3 has 13 residues. Trimming took 6 bases from V and 6 from J; bases not matched to a gene: 0. Per the germline V gene, CDR1 is SNHLY and CDR2 is FYNNEI. The CDR3 nucleotides are TGTGCCAGCAGACTAGCGGGAGGCAATGAGCAGTTCTTC. It is translated as CASRLAGGNEQFF.

In its sample, this clone was seen many times. This chain connects TRBV19 to TRBJ1-5; no firm D call. Trimming stripped 4 bases from V and 0 bases from J, with 7 bases between. This CDR3 region has 14 residues. Looked up from germline, CDR1 is LNHDA and CDR2 is SQIVND (reference sequence). The CDR3 spells CASSTAVSNQPQHF. The CDR3 DNA sequence: TGTGCCAGTAGTACCGCAGTTAGCAATCAGCCCCAGCATTTT.

The chain carries TRBV10-3 and TRBJ1-1; D gene ambiguous. Trimming shortened V by 3 bases and J by 7 bases, and 12 bases separated the two germline ends. The CDR3 totals 13 residues. CDR1 ENHRY and CDR2 SYGVKD come from the germline V gene. CDR3 sequence reads: CAISDFSFFEAFF. CDR3 DNA sequence: TGTGCCATCAGTGACTTTTCTTTCTTTGAAGCTTTCTTT.

The rearrangement uses TRBV9 and TRBJ1-2, with D unresolved. There are 12 residues in the CDR3. Germline V gene sequence: CDR1 SGDLS, CDR2 YYNGEE. Trimming pared 2 bases from V and 8 bases from J, leaving 10 bases between. The CDR3 DNA is TGTGCCAGCAGCGTGAGGGATCGCGGCTACACCTTC. Protein sequence: CASSVRDRGYTF.

The chain links TRBV18 to TRBJ2-2; no firm D call. V was pared by 2 bases and J by 3 bases, with 7 bases between. CDR3 length: 14 residues. Germline lookup yields CDR1 KGHSH and CDR2 LQKENI. The CDR3 region has the DNA TGTGCCAGCTCACCAGGGATTGACACCGGGGAGCTGTTTTTT. Amino acid sequence: CASSPGIDTGELFF. The full variable domain, in which reference TRBV18 and TRBJ2-2 provide the parts outside the CDR3, is NAGVMQNPRHLVRRRGQEARLRCSPMKGHSHVYWYRQLPEEGLKFMVYLQKENIIDESGMPKERFSAEFPKEGPSILRIQQVVRGDSAAYFCASSPGIDTGELFFGEGSRLTVL.

The chain uses TRBV9 and TRBJ2-3; D is unresolved. Trimming cost V 0 bases and J 6 bases, with 8 bases left between them. The CDR3 has 13 residues. The germline gives CDR1 SGDLS, CDR2 YYNGEE. The CDR3 sequence is CASSVGPLDTQYF. The CDR3 DNA reads TGTGCCAGCAGCGTAGGGCCATTGGATACGCAGTATTTT. The variable domain in full, completed from reference TRBV9 and TRBJ2-3, reads DSGVTQTPKHLITATGQRVTLRCSPRSGDLSVYWYQQSLDQGLQFLIQYYNGEERAKGNILERFSAQQFPDLHSELNLSSLELGDSALYFCASSVGPLDTQYFGPGTRLTVL.

A note on this clone: Other DNA sequences in the sample encode the same CDR3. This chain links TRBV7-8 with TRBJ1-5; D remains unclear. V gave up 3 bases and J gave up 6 bases, with 6 bases separating them. Germline V gene data show CDR1 as SGHVS and CDR2 as FQNEAQ. This CDR3 is built from 12 residues. For the CDR3, the DNA is TGTGCCAGCAGCTTGGGCGGTCAGCCCCAGCATTTT. Its translation is CASSLGGQPQHF.

The gene calls are TRBV27 and TRBJ1-1; possible D gene TRBD1, 5 bases. Trimming stripped 8 bases from V and 3 bases from J, with 19 bases between. Germline CDR1 reads MNHEY; CDR2 reads SMNVEV (reference sequence). This CDR3 has 15 residues. CDR3 DNA: TGTGCCAGCCGCATCGGGGACGAGGAGGACACTGAAGCTTTCTTT. This encodes CASRIGDEEDTEAFF.

The V and J genes are TRBV7-9 and TRBJ1-3, with a weak D call TRBD1 (6 bases). The ends were cut back, 5 bases at V and 1 base at J, with 18 bases in the middle. The CDR3 extends over 17 amino acids. Germline V gene sequence: CDR1 SEHNR, CDR2 FQNEAQ (reference sequence). The DNA of the CDR3 is TGTGCCAGCAGCGCCTCAGGACGGGGGCGGTCTGGAAACACCATATATTTT. Encoded protein: CASSASGRGRSGNTIYF.

This clone is a singleton in its sample. The V and J genes are TRBV21-1 and TRBJ1-2; the table's D call, TRBD1, was not checked against the DNA. TRBV21-1 is noted as a pseudogene. This CDR3 has 15 amino acids. Here the CDR3 reads CASSKSFRGVDGYTF. Here the CDR3 DNA reads TGTGCCAGCAGCAAGAGCTTCAGGGGAGTTGATGGCTACACCTTC.

J is TRBJ2-2 and V is TRBV7-3; D possibly corresponds to TRBD2 (5 bases). Germline V gives CDR1 SGHTA, CDR2 FQGTGA. This CDR3 comprises 12 residues. V lost 8 bases to trimming and J lost 1 base, with 5 bases between them. The CDR3 loop is CASGRNTGELFF. The CDR3 DNA sequence: TGTGCCAGCGGGAGGAACACCGGGGAGCTGTTTTTT. The full variable domain, in which reference TRBV7-3 and TRBJ2-2 provide the parts outside the CDR3, is GAGVSQTPSNKVTEKGKYVELRCDPISGHTALYWYRQSLGQGPEFLIYFQGTGAADDSGLPNDRFFAVRPEGSVSTLKIQRTERGDSAVYLCASGRNTGELFFGEGSRLTVL.

With regard to this clone: The same CDR3 arises from other DNA sequences in this sample as well. This chain uses TRBV7-3 with TRBJ2-1; 7 nucleotides line up with TRBD1. Germline values: CDR1 SGHTA, CDR2 FQGTGA. V lost 4 bases to trimming and J lost 3 bases; unmatched junction nucleotides: 6. This CDR3 is built from 15 residues. The CDR3, as DNA: TGTGCCAGCAGCTCTCGGGGACAGAGCTACAATGAGCAGTTCTTC. This sequence encodes CASSSRGQSYNEQFF.

This clone has just one count. J is TRBJ2-1 and V is TRBV4-2; 10 bases match TRBD2. The trim removed 1 base at V and 4 bases at J, leaving 4 bases unmatched. CDR1 and CDR2 (germline): LGHNA, YNFKEQ. This CDR3 contains 16 residues. CDR3 bases: TGTGCCAGCAGCCAAGCAGCGGGAGGGTTTTACAATGAGCAGTTCTTC. Amino acid sequence: CASSQAAGGFYNEQFF.

The V call is TRBV10-3, the J call TRBJ1-1, with 9 positions matching TRBD1. Trimming removed 2 bases from V and 0 bases from J; junction bases left unmatched: 10. The CDR3 runs 18 residues. Germline V gives CDR1 ENHRY, CDR2 SYGVKD. CDR3 sequence reads: CAISEVWGQGKMNTEAFF. CDR3 coding DNA: TGTGCCATCAGTGAGGTTTGGGGACAGGGAAAGATGAACACTGAAGCTTTCTTT.

This chain joins TRBV5-1 and TRBJ2-3, with D possibly being TRBD1 or TRBD2 (5 bases each). There are 15 residues in the CDR3. V lost 1 base to trimming and J lost 6 bases, with 15 bases between them. In germline, CDR1 is SGHRS, CDR2 YFSETQ. The CDR3 coding sequence is TGCGCCAGCAGCTTGCCCGGGGCCCCACTTGATACGCAGTATTTT. Protein product: CASSLPGAPLDTQYF.

This rearrangement joins TRBV2 to TRBJ2-1, with 9 bases lining up with TRBD1. Germline CDR1 SNHLY, CDR2 FYNNEI. This CDR3 contains 16 residues. With V trimmed by 6 bases and J by 5 bases, 11 bases remained unmatched. CDR3 amino acids: CASRGPGQGTDNEQFF. In DNA, the CDR3 is TGTGCCAGCAGGGGACCGGGACAGGGTACCGACAATGAGCAGTTCTTC.

The chain has TRBV7-3 and TRBJ2-5; TRBD2 agrees at 7 bases. Germline lookup yields CDR1 SGHTA and CDR2 FQGTGA. The CDR3 loop spans 14 amino acids. The trim removed 5 bases at V and 5 bases at J, leaving 8 bases unmatched. The CDR3, as DNA: TGTGCCAGCAGCCCCGTGGGAGCGGGGGAGACCCAGTACTTC. Translating gives CASSPVGAGETQYF.

This clone has only a few counts. This chain uses TRBV10-2 with TRBJ2-5; D is perhaps TRBD1 or TRBD2 (5 bases each). This CDR3 contains 15 residues. Germline values: CDR1 WSHSY, CDR2 SAAADI. The V end lost 6 bases, the J end lost 5 bases, and 19 bases lay between the germline ends. The chain's CDR3 is CASSDSGRPRETQYF. The CDR3 nucleotides read TGCGCCAGCAGCGACAGCGGCCGCCCCAGGGAGACCCAGTACTTC.

The chain employs TRBV7-2 and TRBJ1-1; possibly TRBD1 for D (5 bases). The CDR3 runs to 15 residues. Germline assignment: CDR1 SGHTA and CDR2 FQGNSA. The V gene lost 10 bases and the J gene lost 1 base, with 19 bases spanning the gap. DNA of the CDR3: TGTGCCACCGCCGTCAGGGCAGCTAAGAACACTGAAGCTTTCTTT. Residues: CATAVRAAKNTEAFF. Supplemented by reference TRBV7-2 and TRBJ1-1, the full variable domain reads GAGVSQSPSNKVTEKGKDVELRCDPISGHTALYWYRQSLGQGLEFLIYFQGNSAPDKSGLPSDRFSAERTGGSVSTLTIQRTQQEDSAVYLCATAVRAAKNTEAFFGQGTRLTVV.

This chain joins TRBV29-1 and TRBJ2-1; TRBD2 aligns across 7 bases. In germline, CDR1 is SQVTM, CDR2 ANQGSEA. CDR3 length: 15 residues. With V trimmed by 8 bases and J by 2 bases, 12 bases remained unmatched. CDR3 coding DNA: TGCAGCACAGTGGGGGGAGGGTATACCTACAATGAGCAGTTCTTC. It codes for CSTVGGGYTYNEQFF.